This T cell receptor beta chain was observed in a study of beta chain features in type 1 diabetes. Isolated RNA was reverse transcribed in full, so expressed TCRB transcripts were sequenced. Profiling relied on immunoSEQ multiplex PCR, and the TCRdb table lists in-frame clones only, not all of them. The sample has roughly 300,000 clones; 6.5% to 10% are singletons. CD45RO/CCR7/CD25/CD127/CD95/CD27 sorting isolated CD4+ naive, central memory, regulatory and stem cell-like memory cells. This clone was found a few times. This receptor was identified in a woman aged 18-30 years in good health. Sequencing was performed on central memory CD4+ T cells from blood.

The CDR3: CASSSTPGTGPYEQYF. In nucleotides, the CDR3 is TGTGCCAGCAGCTCTACCCCCGGGACAGGTCCCTACGAGCAGTACTTC. The chain carries TRBV7-6 and TRBJ2-7; TRBD1 matches at 8 bases. The germline gives CDR1 SGHVS, CDR2 FNYEAQ. The CDR3 runs 16 residues. J lost 2 bases, V lost 4 bases, and 10 bases had no gene match.